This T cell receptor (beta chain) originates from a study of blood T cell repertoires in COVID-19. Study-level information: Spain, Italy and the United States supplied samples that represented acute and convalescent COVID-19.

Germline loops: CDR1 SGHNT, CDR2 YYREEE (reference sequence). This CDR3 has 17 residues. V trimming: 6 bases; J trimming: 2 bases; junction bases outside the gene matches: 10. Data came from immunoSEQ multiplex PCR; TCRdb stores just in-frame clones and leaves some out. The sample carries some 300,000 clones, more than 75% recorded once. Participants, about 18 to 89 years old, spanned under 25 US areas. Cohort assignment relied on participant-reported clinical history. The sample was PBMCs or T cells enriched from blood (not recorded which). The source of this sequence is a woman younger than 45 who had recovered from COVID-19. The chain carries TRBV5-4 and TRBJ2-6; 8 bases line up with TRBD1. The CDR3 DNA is TGTGCCAGCAACGAAGGGACAGGTCTTCCTGGGGCCAACGTCCTGACTTTC. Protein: CASNEGTGLPGANVLTF.